The 2 T cell receptor beta chains below come from one sample, sequenced in a study of neurological immune-mediated disorders. TCRdb redid the calling of the 5' RACE reads with MiXCR, one entry per CDR3 protein. The sample records tens of thousands of distinct CDR3 sequences, about 6.7% being singletons. The specimen was PBMCs. Source of these receptors: a woman aged 40 to 50 in good health.

This clonotype was seen ten or more times. This chain links TRBV5-1 with TRBJ1-1; D not resolved. The CDR3 loop spans 14 amino acids. Germline-derived CDR1 and CDR2 are SGHRS and YFSETQ. The V end was cut by 7 bases, the J end by 2 bases, with 15 bases between. CDR3 sequence reads: CASAPAGYNTEAFF. In DNA, the CDR3 is TGCGCCAGCGCCCCCGCCGGTTATAACACTGAAGCTTTCTTT.

At least ten counts were recorded for this clonotype. The rearrangement joins TRBV6-5 to TRBJ1-6, with 11 nucleotides matching TRBD1. The V gene end was trimmed by 9 bases and the J gene end by 9 bases; junction bases not matched to a gene: 16. The CDR3 spans 17 residues. Germline V gene data show CDR1 as MNHEY and CDR2 as SVGAGI. The CDR3 bases are TGTGCCAGTACCCGGGACAGGGGGAGCCGGACTTCTTCACCCCTCCACTTT. It codes for CASTRDRGSRTSSPLHF.